This TCR beta chain was sequenced during a study of blood T cell repertoires in COVID-19. Study-wide context: The samples span acute and convalescent COVID-19 from the United States, Italy and Spain. Nucleic acid was either cDNA or gDNA, and it came from T cells, B-cell-depleted T cells, or PBMCs.

In the original processing: Estimation of nucleated cell counts was performed using reference gene primer amplification. Clones were read by immunoSEQ multiplex PCR, and TCRdb kept only the in-frame ones, dropping some. The DNA gave D and trimming, while V, J and clone size come from that table. Of around 80,000 clones listed, 83% are singletons. The CDR3 is 13 amino acids. V was trimmed by 4 bases and J by 6 bases, leaving 11 bases between them. Germline CDR1 and CDR2: SGHKS and YYEKEE (reference sequence). V is TRBV5-5 and J is TRBJ1-5; D perhaps matches TRBD1 (6 bases). Sample: peripheral blood. This receptor was obtained from a woman older than 75 with acute or convalescent COVID-19. CDR3 region: CASSQQGPQPQHF. The CDR3 region has the DNA TGTGCCAGCAGCCAACAGGGCCCTCAGCCCCAGCATTTT.